The 9 T cell receptor beta chains presented below share a single source sample, sequenced in a study of blood T cells in healthy people across ages. For the second PCR, which ran for about 6 to 11 cycles, a sample-barcoded 5' primer and a J-beta primer mix were used. TCRdb ran MiXCR on the 5' RACE reads and lists one entry per CDR3 protein. The data contain around 1,600,000 distinct CDR3 sequences, 42% of them singletons. The source material was blood. The source of these receptors is a young woman in good health.

This chain joins TRBV7-2 and TRBJ2-3, with D tentatively TRBD2 (6 bases). This CDR3 is 11 amino acids long. V was pared by 8 bases and J by 9 bases, with 12 bases between. CDR1 and CDR2 from the germline V gene are SGHTA and FQGNSA. The DNA for the CDR3 is TGTGCCAGCCTTGGGAGGAGGACGCAGTATTTT. Amino acid sequence: CASLGRRTQYF.

The chain is built from TRBV20-1 and TRBJ1-2, with D possibly being TRBD1 (5 bases). The V end was cut by 3 bases, the J end by 2 bases, with 13 bases between. The CDR3 consists of 14 residues. Germline V gene lookup returns CDR1 DFQATT and CDR2 SNEGSKA (reference sequence). The DNA for the CDR3 is TGCAGTGCTAGTGGGGGACGGACAAACTATGGCTACACCTTC. This sequence encodes CSASGGRTNYGYTF.

This chain connects TRBV27 to TRBJ1-2; D gene unclear. The V and J ends lost 5 bases and 0 bases respectively, with 13 bases between them. There are 15 residues in the CDR3. Germline CDR1 and CDR2: MNHEY and SMNVEV (reference sequence). This CDR3 is CASSPAGGTNYGYTF. As DNA, the CDR3 is TGTGCCAGCAGTCCTGCTGGTGGGACTAACTATGGCTACACCTTC.

This chain connects TRBV5-4 to TRBJ2-1; TRBD1 matches 7 bases. Germline lookup yields CDR1 SGHNT and CDR2 YYREEE (reference sequence). This CDR3 contains 16 residues. The trim removed 3 bases at V and 3 bases at J, leaving 9 bases unmatched. Here the CDR3 DNA reads TGTGCCAGCAGCTCCCAACAGGGGTCCGGCTACAATGAGCAGTTCTTC. Protein product: CASSSQQGSGYNEQFF.

This clonotype was recorded a few times. A much bigger clone sits one base away, suggesting this may be a read error. The V gene is TRBV6-2 or TRBV6-3, the J gene TRBJ1-2; D gene uncertain. From germline, CDR1 is MNHEY and CDR2 SVGEGT. The CDR3 extends over 11 amino acids. Trimming pared 6 bases from V and 1 base from J, leaving 3 bases between. CDR3 sequence (DNA): TGTGCCAGCAGATATAACTATGGCTACACCTTC. Translating it yields CASRYNYGYTF.

The J gene is TRBJ2-5, the V gene TRBV6-2 or TRBV6-3; D remains ambiguous. Trimming removed 0 bases from V and 2 bases from J, with 10 bases in between. The CDR3 totals 15 residues. The germline CDR1 and CDR2 sequences are MNHEY and SVGEGT. CDR3 DNA sequence: TGTGCCAGCAGTTACTCTGGCGCCGGACAAGAGACCCAGTACTTC. This translates into CASSYSGAGQETQYF.

This clonotype has a handful of counts. The chain couples TRBV10-3 to TRBJ2-3; 7 nucleotides line up with TRBD1. J lost 8 bases, V lost 6 bases, and 11 bases had no gene match. CDR1 is ENHRY, CDR2 SYGVKD, per germline. The CDR3 length is 14 residues. CDR3 sequence (DNA): TGTGCCATCAGAGACCACACGGGACAGCCTACGCAGTATTTT. Translating it yields CAIRDHTGQPTQYF.

A few counts support this clonotype. J is TRBJ2-7 and V is TRBV28, with 7 bases lining up with TRBD2. V dropped 2 bases and J dropped 2; count of bases not matched to a gene: 6. Germline CDR1 and CDR2: MDHEN and SYDVKM. The CDR3 has 15 residues. CDR3 loop: CASSLGSGYTYEQYF. Written as DNA, the CDR3 is TGTGCCAGCAGTTTAGGTAGCGGGTATACCTACGAGCAGTACTTC.

The chain employs TRBV24-1 and TRBJ2-2; 11 bases map to TRBD2. Germline-derived CDR1 and CDR2 are KGHDR and SFDVKD. CDR3 length equals 16 residues. V lost 4 bases and J lost 6; bases outside the gene matches: 6. This chain's CDR3 is CATSEPTSGSSGELFF. Here the CDR3 DNA reads TGTGCCACCAGTGAACCTACTAGCGGGAGTTCCGGGGAGCTGTTTTTT.